These 16 T cell receptor beta chains were all obtained from the same sample, sequenced in a study of T cells in Graves' hyperthyroidism and ophthalmopathy. The CDR3 regions of TCR beta were amplified from RNA transcripts. Initially, a first-round RT-PCR of the TCR CDR3 employed the HTBI primer set. TCRdb reanalysed the multiplex PCR reads using MiXCR and keeps one entry per CDR3 protein. The sample records some 490,000 distinct CDR3 sequences, around a fifth being singletons. Sequenced: blood. The receptors come from a woman aged 70 to 79 with Graves' ophthalmopathy.

This sequence joins TRBV2 and TRBJ2-7; D unclear. Trimming removed 10 bases from V and 5 bases from J, with 18 bases in between. CDR3 size: 13 residues. Germline-derived CDR1 and CDR2 are SNHLY and FYNNEI. CDR3 in amino acids: CATAKAVGHEQYF. The DNA for the CDR3 is TGTGCCACAGCCAAGGCCGTGGGCCACGAGCAGTACTTC.

This clonotype came up a few times. Here the CDR3 reads CASSLWGRTASSGNTIYF. In DNA form, the CDR3 reads TGTGCCAGCAGCTTATGGGGCAGAACTGCAAGCTCTGGAAACACCATATATTTT. The V call is TRBV7-8, the J call TRBJ1-3, with D maybe TRBD1 (5 bases). This CDR3 has 18 residues. Germline V gene sequence: CDR1 SGHVS, CDR2 FQNEAQ. Deletions cut 2 bases from V and 0 bases from J, with 17 bases between.

J is TRBJ2-1 and V is TRBV5-1; 11 positions match TRBD2. The CDR3 runs to 15 residues. CDR1 is SGHRS and CDR2 is YFSETQ in the germline V gene. V shed 5 bases, J shed 8 bases, and the junction held 9 bases outside the gene matches. The CDR3 is CASRYTSGRSDEQFF. In DNA, the CDR3 is TGCGCCAGCAGGTACACTAGCGGGAGATCCGATGAGCAGTTCTTC.

This clonotype was counted at least ten times. This sequence joins TRBV6-1 and TRBJ1-2; D is uncertain. The CDR3 contains 14 residues. Germline V gene data show CDR1 as MNHNS and CDR2 as SASEGT. V lost 1 base and J 8 bases, leaving 14 bases between the germline ends. CDR3 nucleotide sequence: TGTGCCAGCAGTGAAGGGGCTTTCTATGGGGGCTACACCTTC. This codes for CASSEGAFYGGYTF.

The chain is built from TRBV4-1 and TRBJ2-7, with unresolved D. The CDR3 length is 16 residues. Trimming shortened V by 3 bases and J by 0 bases, and 15 bases separated the two germline ends. CDR1 is MGHRA and CDR2 is YSYEKL in the germline V gene. The CDR3 sequence: CASSQTLSLSSYEQYF. CDR3 coding DNA: TGCGCCAGCAGCCAGACCTTAAGCCTGAGCTCCTACGAGCAGTACTTC.

The chain carries TRBV3-1 and TRBJ1-1; D gene unclear. The CDR3 extends over 13 amino acids. CDR1 LGHDT and CDR2 YNNKEL come from the germline V gene (reference sequence). V was cut by 4 bases and J by 6 bases, with 12 bases left in between. CDR3: CASSRRLVAEAFF. CDR3 in DNA: TGTGCCAGCAGCCGACGCCTAGTTGCTGAAGCTTTCTTT.

On this clonotype itself: A much bigger clone sits one base away, suggesting this may be a read error. The CDR3 does not close with the conserved phenylalanine or tryptophan, likely indicating a read error. The chain has TRBV2 and TRBJ1-2, with D unclear. Germline V gene data show CDR1 as SNHLY and CDR2 as FYNNEI. The germline V and J ends were trimmed by 1 base and 3 bases, with 6 bases remaining between them. The CDR3 extends over 13 amino acids. In DNA, the CDR3 is TGTGCCAGCAGTGAAGGCAGCGACTATGGCTACACCCTC. Its protein is CASSEGSDYGYTL.

This clonotype was observed a few times. The chain combines TRBV30 with TRBJ2-7; 8 nucleotides match TRBD1. V was clipped by 5 bases and J by 3 bases; unmatched bases: 9. The CDR3 length is 14 residues. The germline gives CDR1 GTSNPN, CDR2 SVGIG (reference sequence). CDR3 in amino acids: CAWEQPGQVYEQYF. The CDR3 DNA sequence: TGTGCCTGGGAACAACCGGGACAGGTCTACGAGCAGTACTTC.

This clonotype was detected a few times. The chain carries TRBV30 and TRBJ1-2; D is unclear. V lost 5 bases and J 4 bases, leaving 8 bases between the germline ends. Germline loops: CDR1 GTSNPN, CDR2 SVGIG (reference sequence). This CDR3 contains 11 residues. CDR3 coding DNA: TGTGCCTGGCGAACATCCTATGGCTACACCTTC. It translates to CAWRTSYGYTF. Together with reference TRBV30 and TRBJ1-2, the CDR3 gives the full variable domain: SQTIHQWPATLVQPVGSPLSLECTVEGTSNPNLYWYRQAAGRGLQLLFYSVGIGQISSEVPQNLSASRPQDRQFILSSKKLLLSDSGFYLCAWRTSYGYTFGSGTRLTVV.

This clonotype occurred many times. This sequence joins TRBV12-3 or TRBV12-4 and TRBJ2-5; D unresolved. The CDR3 totals 12 residues. The V end lost 5 bases, the J end lost 2 bases, and 6 bases lay between the germline ends. The CDR3 coding sequence is TGTGCCAGCAGTAGCAGGCAAGAGACCCAGTACTTC. Translating gives CASSSRQETQYF.

A few counts support this clonotype. The J gene is TRBJ2-2, the V gene TRBV6-5, with a weak D call TRBD1 (6 bases). In germline, CDR1 is MNHEY, CDR2 SVGAGI. This CDR3 has 14 amino acids. V lost 3 bases and J lost 5, with 10 bases in between. CDR3 loop: CASSYLDRTGELFF. The CDR3, as DNA: TGTGCCAGCAGTTATCTTGACAGGACCGGGGAGCTGTTTTTT.

This clonotype was counted ten times or more. This chain connects TRBV11-2 to TRBJ2-5; D is unresolved. The V and J ends lost 4 bases and 4 bases respectively, with 13 bases between them. The CDR3 is 14 amino acids. From germline, CDR1 is SGHAT and CDR2 FQNNGV. The CDR3 loop reads CASSYNPLGETQYF. CDR3 DNA: TGTGCCAGCAGCTACAATCCCTTGGGAGAGACCCAGTACTTC.

This clonotype was seen only a few times. The gene calls are TRBV20-1 and TRBJ2-5; no clear D gene. The CDR3 has 15 amino acids. The V end lost 5 bases, the J end lost 5 bases, and 21 bases lay between the germline ends. In germline, CDR1 is DFQATT, CDR2 SNEGSKA (reference sequence). The CDR3 sequence is CSAPGPAQGSETQYF. The CDR3, as DNA: TGCAGTGCTCCCGGGCCCGCACAAGGGTCGGAGACCCAGTACTTC.

In its sample, this clonotype was seen many times. This chain uses TRBV12-3 or TRBV12-4 with TRBJ2-3; D is perhaps TRBD2 (5 bases). V lost 7 bases to trimming and J lost 2 bases, with 19 bases between them. CDR3 length equals 16 residues. Here the CDR3 DNA reads TGTGCCAGCATTCGGGGAAATGGCGCTACCACAGATACGCAGTATTTT. As protein: CASIRGNGATTDTQYF.

This chain connects TRBV5-1 to TRBJ1-1, with unresolved D. The CDR3 sequence is 14 residues long. Germline values: CDR1 SGHRS, CDR2 YFSETQ. Trimming removed 1 base at V and 1 base at J, with 8 bases between. In DNA form, the CDR3 reads TGCGCCAGCAGCTTGTCTGTGGAGAACACTGAAGCTTTCTTT. The encoded protein is CASSLSVENTEAFF.

This sequence joins TRBV5-6 and TRBJ2-3, with 9 bases that match TRBD2. The V and J ends lost 0 bases and 0 bases, in that order; junction bases with no gene match: 5. In germline, CDR1 is SGHDT, CDR2 YYEEEE. This CDR3 comprises 17 residues. DNA for the CDR3: TGTGCCAGCAGCTTGGTTCTAGCGGGATTGAGCACAGATACGCAGTATTTT. Amino acid sequence: CASSLVLAGLSTDTQYF.